One sample yielded the 19 T cell receptor beta chains listed below, sequenced in a study of blood T cell repertoires in COVID-19. Profiling relied on immunoSEQ multiplex PCR, and the TCRdb table lists in-frame clones only, not all of them. The sample carries roughly 160,000 clones, approximately 80% recorded once. The specimen was PBMCs or T cells enriched from blood (not recorded which). The receptors come from a man aged 50-60 years who had recovered from COVID-19.

The chain couples TRBV5-1 to TRBJ2-7; the D gene is possibly TRBD1 (7 bases). This CDR3 region has 18 residues. The V gene's germline CDR1 is SGHRS and CDR2 YFSETQ. V was shortened by 4 bases and J by 0 bases, with 23 bases between the two germline ends. This chain's CDR3 is CASSRRQGGEFGSYEQYF. The CDR3 coding sequence is TGCGCCAGCAGCCGACGACAGGGCGGGGAGTTTGGCTCCTACGAGCAGTACTTC.

The V call is TRBV18, the J call TRBJ1-1, with D hard to call. The germline CDR1 and CDR2 sequences are KGHSH and LQKENI. V was clipped by 1 base and J by 0 bases, with 6 bases between them. CDR3 length equals 14 residues. The CDR3 bases are TGTGCCAGCTCACCACTGAGCCTGAACACTGAAGCTTTCTTT. Protein: CASSPLSLNTEAFF.

The J gene is TRBJ2-1, the V gene TRBV24-1; 8 nucleotides match TRBD2. The germline gives CDR1 KGHDR, CDR2 SFDVKD. The CDR3 totals 16 residues. V shed 3 bases, J shed 5 bases, and the junction held 8 bases outside the gene matches. CDR3 in DNA: TGTGCCACCAGTGATCCGGCGGGGGGCGTTCACAATGAGCAGTTCTTC. Translating it yields CATSDPAGGVHNEQFF.

This chain joins TRBV5-8 and TRBJ2-7; 8 bases map to TRBD1. The CDR3 consists of 15 residues. From germline, CDR1 is SGHTS and CDR2 YDEGEE. Trimming removed 6 bases from V and 0 bases from J; junction bases left unmatched: 8. CDR3 sequence (DNA): TGTGCCAGCACCCCCTGGACAGGGCTCTCCTACGAGCAGTACTTC. Translating gives CASTPWTGLSYEQYF.

This clone was seen a handful of times. The rearrangement uses TRBV18 and TRBJ1-2; D is ambiguous. V lost 8 bases and J 2 bases, leaving 12 bases between the germline ends. The CDR3 consists of 13 residues. CDR1 and CDR2 from the germline V gene are KGHSH and LQKENI. The CDR3: CASAYEVNYGYTF. In DNA, the CDR3 is TGTGCCAGCGCTTACGAGGTCAACTATGGCTACACCTTC.

Worth noting for this clone: The same CDR3 also results from other DNA sequences found in this sample. The rearrangement links TRBV4-3 to TRBJ1-5, with TRBD1 identical over 9 bases. The CDR3 has 14 amino acids. After removal of 4 bases from V and 4 bases from J, the junction contained 2 bases not matched to a gene. CDR1 LGHNA and CDR2 YSLEER come from the germline V gene. The CDR3: CASSPGQGNQPQHF. For the CDR3, the DNA is TGCGCCAGCAGCCCGGGACAGGGAAATCAGCCCCAGCATTTT.

CDR3 sequence reads: CASSVDGVVLNEQYF. The CDR3 nucleotides are TGTGCCAGCAGCGTAGACGGGGTAGTACTTAACGAGCAGTACTTC. The chain joins TRBV9 to TRBJ2-7; TRBD2 might be the D (5 bases). The CDR3 totals 15 residues. Trimming shortened V by 0 bases and J by 5 bases, and 15 bases separated the two germline ends. In germline, CDR1 is SGDLS, CDR2 YYNGEE. The entire variable domain, with the rest obtained from reference TRBV9 and TRBJ2-7, is as follows: DSGVTQTPKHLITATGQRVTLRCSPRSGDLSVYWYQQSLDQGLQFLIQYYNGEERAKGNILERFSAQQFPDLHSELNLSSLELGDSALYFCASSVDGVVLNEQYFGPGTRLTVT.

The V and J genes are TRBV5-6 and TRBJ1-5, with D tentatively TRBD1 (5 bases). The CDR3 totals 14 residues. Trimming took 0 bases from V and 5 from J, leaving 9 bases between them. Germline V gene data show CDR1 as SGHDT and CDR2 as YYEEEE. The CDR3 DNA reads TGTGCCAGCAGCTTGGGGGCAGGGCATCAGCCCCAGCATTTT. It codes for CASSLGAGHQPQHF.

The table lists this clone with a few counts. V gene TRBV15 combines with J gene TRBJ1-2, with D possibly matching TRBD1 (5 bases). Germline-derived CDR1 and CDR2 are LNHNV and YYDKDF (reference sequence). Trimming left V 5 bases short and J 3 bases short, with 10 bases between. CDR3 size: 13 residues. The CDR3 region has the DNA TGTGCCACCAGCCCCGGGGGGGACTATGGCTACACCTTC. Its protein product is CATSPGGDYGYTF.

The chain joins TRBV7-2 to TRBJ1-2; TRBD1 aligns across 10 bases. J was trimmed by 8 bases and V by 5 bases; bases with no gene match: 8. The germline V gene encodes CDR1 SGHTA and CDR2 FQGNSA. This CDR3 comprises 14 residues. The DNA for the CDR3 is TGTGCCAGCAGCGTCGACAGGGGGCGAGGAGGCTACACCTTC. This sequence encodes CASSVDRGRGGYTF.

The CDR3 here is CASRHRDDTEAFF. As DNA, the CDR3 is TGTGCCAGCAGACACAGGGACGACACTGAAGCTTTCTTT. V gene TRBV6-6 combines with J gene TRBJ1-1, with TRBD1 as a possible D gene (6 bases). Per germline, CDR1 MNHNY and CDR2 SVGAGI (reference sequence). V was trimmed by 6 bases and J by 3 bases, leaving 11 bases between them. This CDR3 has 13 amino acids.

The V gene is TRBV15, the J gene TRBJ1-1; TRBD1 is a possible D gene (5 bases). The CDR3 is 16 residues long. Germline V gene data show CDR1 as LNHNV and CDR2 as YYDKDF (reference sequence). Trimming took off 0 bases at V and 1 base at J, with 12 bases between the two ends. CDR3 sequence (DNA): TGTGCCACCAGCAGAGACAAGGGGTTTAGGAACACTGAAGCTTTCTTT. Translation: CATSRDKGFRNTEAFF.

The CDR3 region has the DNA TGTGCCAGCAGCGCCATGAGCTCCTATAATTCACCCCTCCACTTT. Protein: CASSAMSSYNSPLHF. This chain links TRBV7-9 with TRBJ1-6; D is uncertain. V shed 5 bases and J shed 0 bases, with 8 bases lying between them. This CDR3 is built from 15 residues. The V gene's germline CDR1 is SEHNR and CDR2 FQNEAQ (reference sequence).

This sequence joins TRBV19 and TRBJ2-7, with 7 bases identical to TRBD2. V lost 3 bases, J lost 6 bases, and 5 bases stayed unmatched. The CDR3 runs 13 residues. From germline, CDR1 is LNHDA and CDR2 SQIVND (reference sequence). CDR3 DNA: TGTGCCAGTAGTATCAGTTGGGAGGGCGAGCAGTACTTC. Amino acid sequence: CASSISWEGEQYF.

This clone is a singleton in its sample. This chain connects TRBV3-1 (or the pseudogene TRBV3-2) to TRBJ1-4; perhaps TRBD1 as D (5 bases). Trimming removed 1 base at V and 8 bases at J, with 11 bases between. Germline V gives CDR1 LGHDT, CDR2 YNNKEL (reference sequence). CDR3 length: 14 amino acids. Here the CDR3 DNA reads TGTGCCAGCAGCCAAGCCAGGGATGGCGAAAAACTGTTTTTT. The encoded protein is CASSQARDGEKLFF.

This clone was found a few times. Written as DNA, the CDR3 is TGTGCCAGCAGCAACGGCTCCTTTTGGACTAGCGGGGATCAAGAGACCCAGTACTTC. Translating gives CASSNGSFWTSGDQETQYF. The chain has TRBV5-6 and TRBJ2-5; 12 nucleotides line up with TRBD2. The CDR3 is 19 residues long. Germline V lookup: CDR1 SGHDT, CDR2 YYEEEE. V shed 4 bases and J 2 bases; nucleotides not matched to a gene: 15.

J is TRBJ2-2 and V is TRBV18; no firm D call. V was clipped by 3 bases and J by 4 bases, with 12 bases between them. This CDR3 comprises 15 residues. The germline V gene encodes CDR1 KGHSH and CDR2 LQKENI. The CDR3 DNA reads TGTGCCAGCTCACCTGACTCGCGAGGCACCGGGGAGCTGTTTTTT. Encoded protein: CASSPDSRGTGELFF.

The V call is TRBV15, the J call TRBJ2-7; maybe TRBD1 (6 bases). The germline gives CDR1 LNHNV, CDR2 YYDKDF (reference sequence). V lost 6 bases, J lost 6 bases, and 15 bases lay in between. The CDR3 sequence is 13 residues long. The chain's CDR3 is CATRVRGSGEQYF. In nucleotides, the CDR3 is TGTGCCACCAGGGTCAGGGGTTCCGGCGAGCAGTACTTC.

The chain recombines TRBV11-2 with TRBJ1-5; no clear D gene. V was cut by 5 bases and J by 7 bases, with 15 bases left in between. Germline loops: CDR1 SGHAT, CDR2 FQNNGV. CDR3 length: 14 amino acids. The CDR3 sequence: CASSAGGLGQPQHF. The DNA for the CDR3 is TGTGCCAGCAGCGCAGGAGGATTAGGACAGCCCCAGCATTTT.